Included here is one T cell receptor (beta chain) sequence, with context. Ex vivo total memory CD4+ cells were sequenced at deep level. Assay: immunoSEQ multiplex PCR; the TCRdb copy retains only in-frame clones and omits some. In the table there are tens of thousands of clones, 70% to 85% of which are singletons. The memory gate held CD4+ cells that were not CD45RA+CCR7+CD95- naive cells, over 95% pure. Swiss blood donation centers supplied the healthy donor blood. CD4+ T cells and monocytes were enriched with CD4 and CD14 microbeads. Sorting first excluded CD8+, CD14+, CD16+, CD56+, CD19+ and CD25-bright cells. The data originate from a study of human CD4 T cells and Enterobacteriaceae. Trimming shortened V by 0 bases and J by 9 bases, and 6 bases separated the two germline ends. CDR3 length: 12 residues.

The clonotype comes from a human donor in good health. Sequencing used memory CD4+ T cells from blood. The V gene is TRBV23-1, the J gene TRBJ2-1, with a tentative D call TRBD2 (6 bases). TRBV23-1 is an ORF, with its function uncertain. CDR3 protein: CASSQSGGEQFF. In DNA form, the CDR3 reads TGCGCCAGCAGTCAATCCGGGGGTGAGCAGTTCTTC.